A selection of T cell receptor beta chains follows, all from one sample in a study of blood T cell repertoires in COVID-19. Assay used: immunoSEQ multiplex PCR; TCRdb lists only in-frame clones, some missing. The sample lists under 250,000 clones, around 90% occurring once. Sample: PBMCs or T cells enriched from blood (not recorded which). These receptors originate from a man aged 30-40 years who had recovered from COVID-19. Each CDR3 is given with its conserved first and last residue. A D gene is named only where the DNA matches it firmly. Clone size, where shown, is once, few, many, or a class for clones that have expanded.

d_gene	abundance	v_gene	j_gene	CDR3nt	CDR3aa
NA	NA	TRBV30	TRBJ1-5	TGTGCCTGGAGTGTTGGAGAGAATCAGCCCCAGCATTTT	CAWSVGENQPQHF
TRBD1	NA	TRBV7-2	TRBJ1-1	TGTGCCAGCAGCCCGCACAGGGGGCTGAAGGGGACTGAAGCTTTCTTT	CASSPHRGLKGTEAFF
NA	NA	TRBV2	TRBJ2-7	TGTGCCAGCAGTGAAAGTCGGGGCGAGCAGTACTTC	CASSESRGEQYF
NA	NA	TRBV19	TRBJ2-7	TGTGCCAGTAAGCAGGACGGGGTGAGAGAGCAGTACTTC	CASKQDGVREQYF
NA	NA	TRBV5-6	TRBJ1-5	TGTGCCAGCAGCTTCTTTAACCAGGGACATTATAGCAATCAGCCCCAGCATTTT	CASSFFNQGHYSNQPQHF
TRBD1	NA	TRBV6-5	TRBJ2-7	TGTGCCAGCAGTTACGGGCAGGGGGCTCCCTACGAGCAGTACTTC	CASSYGQGAPYEQYF
TRBD1	NA	TRBV2	TRBJ1-5	TGTGCCAGCACGGGGGACAGGGCTTCCCAGCCCCAGCATTTT	CASTGDRASQPQHF
TRBD1	once	TRBV6-1	TRBJ1-5	TGTGCCAGCAGTGCCCGAGACAGGGGGGCATATAGCAATCAGCCCCAGCATTTT	CASSARDRGAYSNQPQHF
TRBD1	NA	TRBV7-6	TRBJ2-7	TGTGCCAGCAGCTCAAGTCTCAGGACAGGGGGCCACGAGCAGTACTTC	CASSSSLRTGGHEQYF
NA	few	TRBV29-1	TRBJ1-2	TGCAGCGTTGGAACCCACGGAGGGGAAGGCTACACCTTC	CSVGTHGGEGYTF
NA	NA	TRBV4-2	TRBJ2-1	TGTGCCAGCAGCCAAGATCTAGCGTTTAGCTCCTACAATGAGCAGTTCTTC	CASSQDLAFSSYNEQFF
TRBD2	NA	TRBV5-1	TRBJ2-1	TGCGCCAGCAGCTTGGTACTAGCGGGAGGTGGTAATGAGCAGTTCTTC	CASSLVLAGGGNEQFF
NA	NA	TRBV27	TRBJ1-3	TGTGCCAGCAGGGGGGGAGCGGGAAACACCATATATTTT	CASRGGAGNTIYF
TRBD1	NA	TRBV14	TRBJ1-1	TGTGCCAGCAGCCAAGGGGACAGGGGGCTCACTGAAGCTTTCTTT	CASSQGDRGLTEAFF
NA	NA	TRBV28	TRBJ2-7	TGTGCCAGCAGTTTAACAGGGTCCTACGAGCAGTACTTC	CASSLTGSYEQYF
NA	once	TRBV12-3/TRBV12-4	TRBJ2-7	TGTGCCAGCAGTTTCCAGCGGAGCTACGAGCAGTACTTC	CASSFQRSYEQYF
NA	NA	TRBV10-3	TRBJ2-7	TGTGCCATCAGTGGGACGGACATACCCTACGAGCAGTACTTC	CAISGTDIPYEQYF
NA	few	TRBV9	TRBJ2-3	TGTGCCAGCAGCGTAGTGGGGGATTTTGTTCGCGGGACCTACACTAGCACAGATACGCAGTATTTT	CASSVVGDFVRGTYTSTDTQYF
TRBD2	NA	TRBV7-9	TRBJ2-3	TGTGCCAGCAGCCAGAGCGGGAGGGCCATGGATACGCAGTATTTT	CASSQSGRAMDTQYF
TRBD1	NA	TRBV7-3	TRBJ1-1	TGTGCCAGCAGCCTAAGCCCGGACAGGGGTAGGGTGGAGTCTTTCTTT	CASSLSPDRGRVESFF
NA	NA	TRBV11-2	TRBJ2-3	TGTGCCAGCAGCGCGAATACGCAGTATTTT	CASSANTQYF
TRBD1	NA	TRBV2	TRBJ2-7	TGTGCCGACGGGACAGCCTCCTACGAGCAGTACTTC	CADGTASYEQYF
TRBD1	NA	TRBV10-3	TRBJ1-6	TGTGCCATCAGTGAGTCCCCCCAGGGGGAATATTACTCACCCCTCCACTTT	CAISESPQGEYYSPLHF
NA	NA	TRBV29-1	TRBJ2-5	TGCAGCGTCCCCCCTCCCGGGAGCCGAGAGACCCAGTACTTC	CSVPPPGSRETQYF
NA	once	TRBV5-1	TRBJ2-3	TGCGCCAGCAGCTTGTCCTCTAGCGCGAACACAGATACGCAGTATTTT	CASSLSSSANTDTQYF
NA	NA	TRBV6-5	TRBJ1-2	TGTGCCACCGCACTTGGACATGTTTATGGCTACACCTTC	CATALGHVYGYTF
NA	NA	TRBV9	TRBJ1-4	TGTGCCAGCAGCGCGGTCGGGGGAACTAATGAAAAACTGTTTTTT	CASSAVGGTNEKLFF
NA	NA	TRBV7-6	TRBJ1-2	TGTGCCAGCAGCTCGCAGGGGCATGGAGACTATGGCTACACCTTC	CASSSQGHGDYGYTF
NA	NA	TRBV7-2	TRBJ2-5	TGTGCCAGCAGGTCTGGCGGGCTAGAGACCCAGTACTTC	CASRSGGLETQYF
NA	NA	TRBV2	TRBJ1-3	TGTGCCAGCAGTGTGACAGGCAACTCTGGAAACACCATATATTTT	CASSVTGNSGNTIYF
TRBD2	NA	TRBV14	TRBJ2-5	TGTGCCAGCAGCCAAGTTCCGTGGGGGGGAGAGACCCAGTACTTC	CASSQVPWGGETQYF
TRBD2	NA	TRBV6-5	TRBJ2-1	TGTGCCAGCAGGTCCGGGACTAGCGGTACCAATGAGCAGTTCTTC	CASRSGTSGTNEQFF
TRBD2	NA	TRBV4-1	TRBJ2-3	TGCGCCAGCAGCTCACCCGCGGGGGGGCGAGTCACAGATACGCAGTATTTT	CASSSPAGGRVTDTQYF
TRBD1	once	TRBV30	TRBJ1-1	TGTGCCTGGAGTGCGAGACAGGGTCGCGGCACTGAAGCTTTCTTT	CAWSARQGRGTEAFF
TRBD2	NA	TRBV5-1	TRBJ2-7	TGCGCCAGCAGCGAGGGACTAGCGGGAGTCCACGAGCAGTACTTC	CASSEGLAGVHEQYF
TRBD2	NA	TRBV24-1	TRBJ2-1	TGTGCCACCAGTGGGACCAGCGGGAGGGGTTACAATGAGCAGTTCTTC	CATSGTSGRGYNEQFF
NA	NA	TRBV29-1	TRBJ1-2	TGCAGCGTTGAAGTGAGGGATGGCTACACCTTC	CSVEVRDGYTF
TRBD1	NA	TRBV12-3/TRBV12-4	TRBJ1-5	TGTGCCAGCAGGCGGACAGGGAATCAGCCCCAGCATTTT	CASRRTGNQPQHF
NA	NA	TRBV5-1	TRBJ2-1	TGCGCCAGCAGCTTGGGCGGGTCGGTAAACGATGAGCAGTTCTTC	CASSLGGSVNDEQFF
TRBD1	NA	TRBV12-5	TRBJ1-2	TGTGCTAGTGCCTGGACAGGCACTTATGGCTACACCTTC	CASAWTGTYGYTF
NA	NA	TRBV19	TRBJ2-7	TGTGCCAGTAGTACCCAAGAAGGGAGCTCCTACGAGCAGTACTTC	CASSTQEGSSYEQYF
NA	NA	TRBV27	TRBJ2-7	TGTGCCAGCAGTACAGGGCGGACCTACGAGCAGTACTTC	CASSTGRTYEQYF
TRBD2	NA	TRBV5-1	TRBJ2-7	TGCGCCAGCAGCCCGGGCGGGGGGAACCCCTACGAGCAGTACTTC	CASSPGGGNPYEQYF
NA	NA	TRBV2	TRBJ1-1	TGTGCCAGCAGTGAAACCCGGACACCGAACACTGAAGCTTTCTTT	CASSETRTPNTEAFF
NA	NA	TRBV25-1	TRBJ1-2	TGTGCCAGCAGTGCCGCCCGGAACTATGGCTACACCTTC	CASSAARNYGYTF
TRBD1	NA	TRBV11-1	TRBJ2-2	TGTGCCAGCAGCTCTGACAGGGTAGGGACCGGGGAGCTGTTTTTT	CASSSDRVGTGELFF
NA	NA	TRBV30	TRBJ1-2	TGTGCCTGGAGTATGGGGCCTCGGTATGGCTACACCTTC	CAWSMGPRYGYTF
TRBD1	NA	TRBV3-1/TRBV3-2	TRBJ2-7	TGTGCCAGCAGCTGGACAGGGTCCCACGAGCAGTACTTC	CASSWTGSHEQYF